Below are 30 T cell receptor beta chains sequenced from a single sample in a study of technical replicates of blood from a handful of donors. Using immunoSEQ multiplex PCR, the repertoire was profiled, and TCRdb retains in-frame clones only, with some absent. This sample has around 67,000 clones, with 95% to 96% found just once. The source material was T cells isolated from PBMCs. The receptor set was obtained from a human donor in good health.

V usage is TRBV6-1 and J usage is TRBJ2-2; the match to TRBD2 covers 10 bases. The CDR3 is 15 residues long. Trimming at V came to 3 bases and at J to 5 bases, leaving 3 bases not matched to a gene. Per the germline V gene, CDR1 is MNHNS and CDR2 is SASEGT. This chain's CDR3 is CASSDPSGSTGELFF. The CDR3, as DNA: TGTGCCAGCAGTGACCCTAGCGGGAGTACCGGGGAGCTGTTTTTT.

In nucleotides, the CDR3 is TGTGCCAGCAGTGTCCAGGCCTTGAACACTGAAGCTTTCTTT. Protein product: CASSVQALNTEAFF. The chain employs TRBV28 and TRBJ1-1; D ambiguous. Trimming cost V 5 bases and J 0 bases, with 10 bases left between them. The CDR3 is 14 residues long. CDR1 and CDR2 (germline): MDHEN, SYDVKM.

The chain has TRBV11-2 and TRBJ2-3, with a possible D match to TRBD1 (7 bases). The CDR3 has 15 amino acids. Germline V gene sequence: CDR1 SGHAT, CDR2 FQNNGV. The V end was cut by 1 base, the J end by 4 bases, with 12 bases between. The CDR3 DNA is TGTGCCAGCAGCTTAGGAGACAGGGAGGCAGATACGCAGTATTTT. Its translation: CASSLGDREADTQYF.

J is TRBJ2-7 and V is TRBV10-3; D is perhaps TRBD1 (5 bases). CDR1 ENHRY and CDR2 SYGVKD come from the germline V gene. V was shortened by 10 bases and J by 3 bases, with 16 bases between the two germline ends. The CDR3 has 13 amino acids. The CDR3 region has the DNA TGTGCCACGAACAGGAAAGGTAACTACGAGCAGTACTTC. Residues: CATNRKGNYEQYF.

The rearrangement joins TRBV6-1 to TRBJ2-1; TRBD2 matches 9 bases. CDR1 is MNHNS, CDR2 SASEGT, per germline. With V trimmed by 11 bases and J by 5 bases, 10 bases remained unmatched. CDR3 length: 14 amino acids. CDR3 in DNA: TGTGCCGTCAACCCTAGCGGGATAAACAATGAGCAGTTCTTC. Amino acid sequence: CAVNPSGINNEQFF.

The chain uses TRBV2 and TRBJ1-3; a weak D match, TRBD1 (6 bases). V was cut by 2 bases and J by 0 bases, with 11 bases left in between. This CDR3 contains 16 residues. CDR1 is SNHLY and CDR2 is FYNNEI in the germline V gene. This CDR3 is CASSERTVPSGNTIYF. The CDR3 region has the DNA TGTGCCAGCAGTGAAAGGACAGTTCCCTCTGGAAACACCATATATTTT.

DNA of the CDR3: TGTGCCAGCACCGCCCCACTAGCGGGAGTAGAGCTGTTTTTT. It translates to CASTAPLAGVELFF. The gene calls are TRBV2 and TRBJ2-2; TRBD2 aligns across 11 bases. This CDR3 contains 14 residues. Germline CDR1 SNHLY, CDR2 FYNNEI. J was trimmed by 11 bases and V by 7 bases; bases with no gene match: 9.

This sequence joins TRBV30 and TRBJ2-5, with no clear D. The CDR3 consists of 12 residues. V gave up 3 bases and J gave up 2 bases, with 7 bases separating them. The germline gives CDR1 GTSNPN, CDR2 SVGIG (reference sequence). CDR3 region: CAWSFLQETQYF. The CDR3 region has the DNA TGTGCCTGGAGCTTCTTACAAGAGACCCAGTACTTC.

The chain employs TRBV27 and TRBJ1-1; D perhaps matches TRBD1 (5 bases). V lost 9 bases, J lost 8 bases, and 25 bases lay in between. Germline CDR1 MNHEY, CDR2 SMNVEV (reference sequence). The CDR3 totals 15 residues. The CDR3: CASKSLGAQAIEAFF. The CDR3 bases are TGTGCCAGTAAGAGTCTTGGGGCACAGGCTATAGAAGCTTTCTTT.

To note about this clone: At one boundary the junction diverges from the germline segment, which might be a read error. This rearrangement joins TRBV12-5 to TRBJ1-3; 7 nucleotides match TRBD1. This CDR3 has 15 residues. From germline, CDR1 is LGHNT and CDR2 FRNRAP. DNA for the CDR3: TGTGCTAGTGGTATGGGACAGCCCGGCGGAAACGCCATATATTTT. The encoded protein is CASGMGQPGGNAIYF.

The chain recombines TRBV28 with TRBJ2-7, with 8 bases identical to TRBD2. CDR1 and CDR2 (germline): MDHEN, SYDVKM. V lost 2 bases, J lost 3 bases, and 3 bases stayed unmatched. This CDR3 is built from 14 residues. The chain's CDR3 is CASSLGTRNYEQYF. In DNA form, the CDR3 reads TGTGCCAGCAGTTTAGGGACTAGAAACTACGAGCAGTACTTC.

The genes are TRBV29-1 and TRBJ2-1; a weak D match, TRBD1 (6 bases). Germline loops: CDR1 SQVTM, CDR2 ANQGSEA. V lost 7 bases and J 12 bases, leaving 16 bases between the germline ends. The CDR3 is 11 amino acids. The CDR3 loop is CSGGPVVGQFF. The CDR3 coding sequence is TGCAGCGGGGGGCCCGTTGTCGGGCAGTTCTTC.

V and J are TRBV2 and TRBJ2-5; no definite D call. Per the germline V gene, CDR1 is SNHLY and CDR2 is FYNNEI. The CDR3 extends over 13 amino acids. The ends were cut back, 6 bases at V and 2 bases at J, with 10 bases in the middle. CDR3 amino acids: CASRMGLQETQYF. The CDR3 DNA is TGTGCCAGCAGAATGGGCCTTCAAGAGACCCAGTACTTC. Filled out from reference TRBV2 and TRBJ2-5, the complete variable domain reads EPEVTQTPSHQVTQMGQEVILRCVPISNHLYFYWYRQILGQKVEFLVSFYNNEISEKSEIFDDQFSVERPDGSNFTLKIRSTKLEDSAMYFCASRMGLQETQYFGPGTRLLVL.

This clone is a singleton in its sample. V is TRBV6-5 and J is TRBJ1-4; D is unclear. Trimming removed 0 bases from V and 5 bases from J, with 10 bases in between. The CDR3 has 15 residues. Germline V lookup: CDR1 MNHEY, CDR2 SVGAGI. The CDR3 loop reads CASSYSRSGNEKLFF. The CDR3, as DNA: TGTGCCAGCAGTTACTCGAGGTCCGGGAATGAAAAACTGTTTTTT.

V gene TRBV6-1 combines with J gene TRBJ2-5, with 9 bases aligning to TRBD2. The CDR3 sequence is 15 residues long. Looked up from germline, CDR1 is MNHNS and CDR2 is SASEGT. With 3 bases clipped from V and 5 bases from J, the junction kept 7 bases outside the gene matches. The CDR3 DNA sequence: TGTGCCAGCAGTGAGTTAGCGGGAGAGCAGGAGACCCAGTACTTC. Protein product: CASSELAGEQETQYF.

This chain connects TRBV11-3 to TRBJ1-4; 8 nucleotides agree with TRBD1. J lost 3 bases, V lost 1 base, and 4 bases had no gene match. Per the germline V gene, CDR1 is SGHNT and CDR2 is YENEEA. This CDR3 has 16 amino acids. The CDR3 DNA sequence: TGTGCCAGCAGCTTAGGACAGGGGCGGTCTAATGAAAAACTGTTTTTT. It specifies CASSLGQGRSNEKLFF.

The chain couples TRBV5-1 to TRBJ2-7; 11 bases align to TRBD2. This CDR3 has 16 amino acids. V gave up 0 bases and J gave up 3 bases; unmatched junction bases: 5. CDR1 SGHRS and CDR2 YFSETQ come from the germline V gene. CDR3 amino acids: CASSLALAGVGYEQYF. The CDR3, as DNA: TGCGCCAGCAGCTTGGCACTAGCGGGAGTAGGCTACGAGCAGTACTTC.

V usage is TRBV5-1 and J usage is TRBJ2-5; 7 nucleotides line up with TRBD1. The CDR3 is made up of 14 amino acids. The trim removed 5 bases at V and 2 bases at J, leaving 6 bases unmatched. Germline CDR1 is SGHRS and CDR2 is YFSETQ. The CDR3: CASSRPGQQETQYF. The CDR3 DNA follows: TGCGCCAGCAGTCGGCCGGGACAGCAAGAGACCCAGTACTTC.

The CDR3, as DNA: TGTGCCAGCACTCCGACAGAAAACACCGGGGAGCTGTTTTTT. Amino acid sequence: CASTPTENTGELFF. The V gene is TRBV5-4, the J gene TRBJ2-2, with D maybe TRBD1 (5 bases). Germline CDR1 SGHNT, CDR2 YYREEE (reference sequence). The V gene lost 6 bases and the J gene lost 2 bases, with 11 bases spanning the gap. CDR3 length equals 14 residues.

V gene TRBV6-4 combines with J gene TRBJ1-2; 7 nucleotides agree with TRBD1. V was clipped by 2 bases and J by 6 bases; unmatched bases: 6. From germline, CDR1 is MRHNA and CDR2 SNTAGT. This CDR3 has 14 amino acids. The CDR3 DNA follows: TGTGCCAGCAGTGACGGACAGGCGGGGAATGGCTACACCTTC. Translating gives CASSDGQAGNGYTF.

This clone appeared a single time. V and J are TRBV28 and TRBJ1-2, with 9 bases that match TRBD1. Germline CDR1 is MDHEN and CDR2 is SYDVKM. V shed 2 bases and J 1 base; nucleotides not matched to a gene: 5. The CDR3 totals 16 residues. CDR3 in amino acids: CASSLTGTGSNYGYTF. The CDR3 DNA sequence: TGTGCCAGCAGTTTAACCGGGACAGGGAGTAACTATGGCTACACCTTC.

The chain carries TRBV7-9 and TRBJ2-7; tentatively, D is TRBD1 (5 bases). Germline V lookup: CDR1 SEHNR, CDR2 FQNEAQ (reference sequence). Trimming shortened V by 0 bases and J by 2 bases, and 14 bases separated the two germline ends. The CDR3 is made up of 16 amino acids. For the CDR3, the DNA is TGTGCCAGCAGCTTAGCGCCCAGGGTTTGGCCCTACGAGCAGTACTTC. Translated: CASSLAPRVWPYEQYF.

The chain carries TRBV6-1 and TRBJ1-5, with 9 bases fitting TRBD1. This CDR3 is 16 amino acids long. V lost 4 bases and J lost 7; bases outside the gene matches: 11. Germline V gives CDR1 MNHNS, CDR2 SASEGT. CDR3 in DNA: TGTGCCAGCAGTGGATTACACAGGACAGGGGACCAGCCCCAGCATTTT. This sequence encodes CASSGLHRTGDQPQHF.

The V gene is TRBV19, the J gene TRBJ1-2; 10 nucleotides match TRBD1. This CDR3 has 14 amino acids. With V trimmed by 9 bases and J by 7 bases, 11 bases remained unmatched. In germline, CDR1 is LNHDA, CDR2 SQIVND (reference sequence). CDR3 loop: CASKPDRGPSGYTF. The DNA of the CDR3 is TGTGCCAGCAAACCAGACAGGGGGCCTTCTGGCTACACCTTC.

This chain connects TRBV5-1 to TRBJ1-2, with TRBD1 matching 8 bases. Germline lookup yields CDR1 SGHRS and CDR2 YFSETQ. The CDR3 is 14 residues long. Unmatched junction bases numbered 7, after V lost 4 bases and J lost 5 bases. The CDR3 nucleotides are TGCGCCAGCAGCGAGCAGGGGGCCAGGTATGGCTACACCTTC. Its protein product is CASSEQGARYGYTF.

This clone was observed a single time. The rearrangement links TRBV11-2 to TRBJ1-2; 7 bases are a match to TRBD1. This CDR3 contains 15 residues. Germline CDR1 SGHAT, CDR2 FQNNGV. V shed 5 bases, J shed 4 bases, and the junction held 10 bases outside the gene matches. As DNA, the CDR3 is TGTGCCAGCAGCCCCGGGACAGCAGAAATCTATGGCTACACCTTC. It is translated as CASSPGTAEIYGYTF.

This sequence joins TRBV6-1 and TRBJ2-7, with 10 bases lining up with TRBD1. The CDR3 has 14 amino acids. J gave up 3 bases and V 6 bases, and 5 bases lay outside the gene matches. Germline loops: CDR1 MNHNS, CDR2 SASEGT. Here the CDR3 reads CASSDRGPFYEQYF. The CDR3 bases are TGTGCCAGCAGCGACAGGGGGCCTTTCTACGAGCAGTACTTC.

CDR3 residues: CASSFRPGLAGGETQYF. DNA for the CDR3: TGTGCCAGTAGTTTCCGCCCCGGACTAGCGGGAGGCGAGACCCAGTACTTC. The gene calls are TRBV19 and TRBJ2-5, with 14 bases lining up with TRBD2. The germline CDR1 and CDR2 sequences are LNHDA and SQIVND (reference sequence). With V trimmed by 5 bases and J by 5 bases, 10 bases remained unmatched. The CDR3 has 17 amino acids.

The chain uses TRBV4-1 and TRBJ2-6, with D unclear. V lost 7 bases and J lost 0, with 13 bases in between. In germline, CDR1 is MGHRA, CDR2 YSYEKL. CDR3 size: 16 residues. The CDR3 coding sequence is TGCGCCAGCACCCGGGTTCCTAGCTCTGGGGCCAACGTCCTGACTTTC. The encoded protein is CASTRVPSSGANVLTF.

J is TRBJ1-5 and V is TRBV6-1; unclear D gene. The CDR3 length is 14 residues. V was shortened by 2 bases and J by 1 base, with 6 bases between the two germline ends. The germline CDR1 and CDR2 sequences are MNHNS and SASEGT. In nucleotides, the CDR3 is TGTGCCAGCAGTGAAAGAGTCAGCAATCAGCCCCAGCATTTT. It yields the protein CASSERVSNQPQHF.